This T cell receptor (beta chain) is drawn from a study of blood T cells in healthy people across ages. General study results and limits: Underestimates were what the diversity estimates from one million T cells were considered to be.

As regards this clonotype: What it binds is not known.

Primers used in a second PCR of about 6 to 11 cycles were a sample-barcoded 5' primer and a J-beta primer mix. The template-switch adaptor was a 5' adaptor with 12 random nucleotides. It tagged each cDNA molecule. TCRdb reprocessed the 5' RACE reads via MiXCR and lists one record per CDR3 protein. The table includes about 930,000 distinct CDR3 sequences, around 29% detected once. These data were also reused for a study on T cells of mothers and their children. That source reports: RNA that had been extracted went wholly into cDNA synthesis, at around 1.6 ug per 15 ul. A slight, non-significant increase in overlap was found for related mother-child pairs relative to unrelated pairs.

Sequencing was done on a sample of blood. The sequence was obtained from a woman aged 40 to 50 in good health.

The CDR3: CASSLSTTGPIGDTQYF. CDR3 bases: TGTGCCAGCAGTTTATCGACGACAGGGCCTATTGGGGATACGCAGTATTTT. V and J are TRBV27 and TRBJ2-3, with TRBD1 matching over 7 bases. The CDR3 is made up of 17 amino acids. The germline V gene encodes CDR1 MNHEY and CDR2 SMNVEV (reference sequence). J gave up 6 bases and V 0 bases, and 12 bases lay outside the gene matches.